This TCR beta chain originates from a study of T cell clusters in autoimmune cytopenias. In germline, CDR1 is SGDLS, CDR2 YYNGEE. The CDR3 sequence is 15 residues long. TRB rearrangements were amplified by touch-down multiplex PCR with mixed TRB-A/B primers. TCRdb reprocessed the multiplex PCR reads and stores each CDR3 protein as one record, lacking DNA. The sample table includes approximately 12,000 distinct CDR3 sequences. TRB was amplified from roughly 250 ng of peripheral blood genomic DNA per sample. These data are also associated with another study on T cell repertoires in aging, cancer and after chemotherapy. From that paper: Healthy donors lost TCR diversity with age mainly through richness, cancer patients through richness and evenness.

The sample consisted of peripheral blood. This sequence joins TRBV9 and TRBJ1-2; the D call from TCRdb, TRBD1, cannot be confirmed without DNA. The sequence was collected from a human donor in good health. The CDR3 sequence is CASSAPGVGVYGYTF.